This TCR beta chain comes out of a study of cytomegalovirus exposure and HLA in healthy donors. General study points: It was confirmed in vitro that a few of the CMV-associated chains were specific for CMV antigens.

With respect to this clone: Its antigen is not identified.

V dropped 6 bases and J dropped 8; count of bases not matched to a gene: 9. Germline V gives CDR1 MNHEY, CDR2 SMNVEV (reference sequence). The CDR3 has 14 amino acids. Assay: immunoSEQ multiplex PCR; the TCRdb copy retains only in-frame clones and omits some. The table records around 350,000 clones, approximately 90% of them present only once. The chain combines TRBV27 with TRBJ1-4, with 7 bases that match TRBD1. Sequenced material: PBMCs. This TCR was sampled from a woman in her late teens or twenties in good health and CMV-seronegative. The CDR3 sequence: CASRPTGFWEKLFF. The DNA for the CDR3 is TGTGCCAGCAGGCCGACAGGGTTCTGGGAAAAACTGTTTTTT.